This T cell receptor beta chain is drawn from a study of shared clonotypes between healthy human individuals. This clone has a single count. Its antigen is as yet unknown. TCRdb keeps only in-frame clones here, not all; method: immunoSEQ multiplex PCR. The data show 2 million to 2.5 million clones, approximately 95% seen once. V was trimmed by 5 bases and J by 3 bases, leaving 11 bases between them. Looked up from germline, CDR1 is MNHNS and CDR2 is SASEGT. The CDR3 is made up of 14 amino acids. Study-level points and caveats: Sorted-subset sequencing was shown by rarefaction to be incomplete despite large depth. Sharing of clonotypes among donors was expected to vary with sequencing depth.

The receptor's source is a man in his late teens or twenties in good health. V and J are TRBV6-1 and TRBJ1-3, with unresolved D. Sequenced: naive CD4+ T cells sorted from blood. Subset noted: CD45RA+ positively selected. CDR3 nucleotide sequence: TGTGCCAGCAGTTCTTGGACGGGTGGAAACACCATATATTTT. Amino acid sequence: CASSSWTGGNTIYF.